The 2 T cell receptor beta chains below come from one sample, sequenced in a study of blood T cell repertoires in COVID-19 (dated by TCRdb to 2020 to 2022). Libraries were constructed by the immunoSEQ multiplex PCR assay. TCRdb obtained this table from immuneACCESS and retained in-frame rearrangements with V and J assigned. These tables miss some clones; where compared with another copy, unresolved V genes account for less than half of the shortfall, and the remainder is unexplained. The sample includes some 300,000 clones, with about 89% observed a single time. The ten largest clones take up 8% to 10% of the sample. The sample consisted of PBMCs or T cells enriched from blood (not recorded which). The receptors were sampled from a woman between 40 and 50 years old who had recovered from COVID-19.

The rearrangement uses TRBV5-1 and TRBJ2-1, with a possible D match to TRBD1 (6 bases). V was cut by 4 bases and J by 14 bases, with 16 bases left in between. Per the germline V gene, CDR1 is SGHRS and CDR2 is YFSETQ. This CDR3 is built from 12 residues. DNA of the CDR3: TGCGCCAGCAGCCCGACAGGCCCATCCGAGTTCTTC. Translated: CASSPTGPSEFF. Filled out from reference TRBV5-1 and TRBJ2-1, the complete variable domain reads KAGVTQTPRYLIKTRGQQVTLSCSPISGHRSVSWYQQTPGQGLQFLFEYFSETQRNKGNFPGRFSGRQFSNSRSEMNVSTLELGDSALYLCASSPTGPSEFFGPGTRLTVL.

V is TRBV2 and J is TRBJ2-2; D might be TRBD1 (6 bases). CDR1 is SNHLY and CDR2 is FYNNEI in the germline V gene. The V end lost 3 bases, the J end lost 6 bases, and 20 bases lay between the germline ends. The CDR3 sequence is 17 residues long. CDR3 in DNA: TGTGCCAGCAGTGACCCCGGCAGGGGCCTCAAATCCGGGGAGCTGTTTTTT. Its translation is CASSDPGRGLKSGELFF. Filled out from reference TRBV2 and TRBJ2-2, the complete variable domain reads EPEVTQTPSHQVTQMGQEVILRCVPISNHLYFYWYRQILGQKVEFLVSFYNNEISEKSEIFDDQFSVERPDGSNFTLKIRSTKLEDSAMYFCASSDPGRGLKSGELFFGEGSRLTVL.